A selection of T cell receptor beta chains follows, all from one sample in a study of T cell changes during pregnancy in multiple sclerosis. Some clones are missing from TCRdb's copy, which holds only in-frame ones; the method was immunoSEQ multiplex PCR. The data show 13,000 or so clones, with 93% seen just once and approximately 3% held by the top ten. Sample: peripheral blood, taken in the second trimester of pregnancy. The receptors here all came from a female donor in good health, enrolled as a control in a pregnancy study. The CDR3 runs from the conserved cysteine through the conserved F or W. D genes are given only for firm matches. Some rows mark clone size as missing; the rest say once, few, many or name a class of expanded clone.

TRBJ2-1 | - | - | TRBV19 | TGTGCCAGTAGTATAGTCGGTGAGCAGTTCTTC | CASSIVGEQFF
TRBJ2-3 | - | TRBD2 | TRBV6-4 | TGTGCCAGCAGTGACTCTAGCGGGGGGGCAGATACGCAGTATTTT | CASSDSSGGADTQYF
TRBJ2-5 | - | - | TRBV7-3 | TGTGCCAGCAGCCAGGGGGAGACCCAGTACTTC | CASSQGETQYF
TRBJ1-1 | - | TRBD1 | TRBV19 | TGTGCCAGTAGTCCTCGTACGGAGGGGGCGAACACTGAAGCTTTCTTT | CASSPRTEGANTEAFF
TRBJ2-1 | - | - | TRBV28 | TGTGCCAGCAGTTTTCAGGTTGCGGGTATAGAGTCCTACAATGAGCAGTTCTTC | CASSFQVAGIESYNEQFF
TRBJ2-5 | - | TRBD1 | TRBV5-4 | TGTGCCAGCACCAATCCCCGGGACAGAGAGGGGGAGACCCAGTACTTC | CASTNPRDREGETQYF
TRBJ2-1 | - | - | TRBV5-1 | TGCGCCAGCAGCCCCCTGGGGGGGCACAATGAGCAGTTCTTC | CASSPLGGHNEQFF
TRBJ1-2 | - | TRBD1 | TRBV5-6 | TGTGCCAGCAGCTGGAGGGACAGCTCCTATGGCTACACCTTC | CASSWRDSSYGYTF
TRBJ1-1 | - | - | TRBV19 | TGTGCCAGTAGTAATCGGGACATCACTGAAGCTTTCTTT | CASSNRDITEAFF
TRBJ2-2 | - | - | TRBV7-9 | TGTGCCAGCAGCTTAGCGGGGGGGAACACCGGGGAGCTGTTTTTT | CASSLAGGNTGELFF
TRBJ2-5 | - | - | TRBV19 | TGTGCCAGTAGTACCCTTCAAGAGACCCAGTACTTC | CASSTLQETQYF
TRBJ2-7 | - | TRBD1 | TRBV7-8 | TGTGCCAGCAGCTTAGTATCAGGGGGTTCCTACGAGCAGTACTTC | CASSLVSGGSYEQYF
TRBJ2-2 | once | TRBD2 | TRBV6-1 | TGTGCCAGCGAACTAGCGGGGCCCGGGACCGGGGAGCTGTTTTTT | CASELAGPGTGELFF
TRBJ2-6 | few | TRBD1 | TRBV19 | TGTGCCAGTAGTGTTGCGTTAACAGGGGGCCGGACCTCTGGGGCCAACGTCCTGACTTTC | CASSVALTGGRTSGANVLTF
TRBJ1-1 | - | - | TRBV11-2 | TGTGCCAGCAGCTTAGTCAGGGAGGCGTTTGGGACTTTCTTT | CASSLVREAFGTFF
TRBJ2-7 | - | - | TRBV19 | TGTGCCAGTAGTATAGGGGCAGTGACCTACGAGCAGTACTTC | CASSIGAVTYEQYF
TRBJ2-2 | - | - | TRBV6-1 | TGTGCCAGCAGTGAAAGCGGCTACACCGGGGAGCTGTTTTTT | CASSESGYTGELFF
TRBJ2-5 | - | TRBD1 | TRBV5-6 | TGTGCCAGCAGCGGGGGACAGGGGCGCGTTACCCAGTACTTC | CASSGGQGRVTQYF
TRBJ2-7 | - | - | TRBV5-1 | TGCGCCAGCAGCTTGGCGGGAACCACCTACGAGCAGTACTTC | CASSLAGTTYEQYF
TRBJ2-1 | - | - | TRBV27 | TGTGCCAGCAGTTTTAACAATGAGCAGTTCTTC | CASSFNNEQFF
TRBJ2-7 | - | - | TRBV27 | TGTGCCAGCAGTTTATCCCTCGACAGCTACGAGCAGTACTTC | CASSLSLDSYEQYF